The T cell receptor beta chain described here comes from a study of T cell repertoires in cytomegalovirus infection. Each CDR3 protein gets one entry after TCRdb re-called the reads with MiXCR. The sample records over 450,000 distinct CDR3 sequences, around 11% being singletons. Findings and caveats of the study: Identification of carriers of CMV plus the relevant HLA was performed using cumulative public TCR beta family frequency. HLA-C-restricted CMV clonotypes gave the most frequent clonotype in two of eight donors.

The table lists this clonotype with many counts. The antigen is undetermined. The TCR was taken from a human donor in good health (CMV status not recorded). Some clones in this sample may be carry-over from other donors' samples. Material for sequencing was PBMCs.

The CDR3 protein is CAISVRGTGELFF. CDR3 in DNA: TGTGCCATCAGCGTGCGGGGCACCGGGGAGCTGTTTTTT. V is TRBV10-3 and J is TRBJ2-2; a weak D match, TRBD2 (6 bases). Trimming cost V 6 bases and J 4 bases, with 9 bases left between them. CDR3 length: 13 amino acids. Germline V gives CDR1 ENHRY, CDR2 SYGVKD.